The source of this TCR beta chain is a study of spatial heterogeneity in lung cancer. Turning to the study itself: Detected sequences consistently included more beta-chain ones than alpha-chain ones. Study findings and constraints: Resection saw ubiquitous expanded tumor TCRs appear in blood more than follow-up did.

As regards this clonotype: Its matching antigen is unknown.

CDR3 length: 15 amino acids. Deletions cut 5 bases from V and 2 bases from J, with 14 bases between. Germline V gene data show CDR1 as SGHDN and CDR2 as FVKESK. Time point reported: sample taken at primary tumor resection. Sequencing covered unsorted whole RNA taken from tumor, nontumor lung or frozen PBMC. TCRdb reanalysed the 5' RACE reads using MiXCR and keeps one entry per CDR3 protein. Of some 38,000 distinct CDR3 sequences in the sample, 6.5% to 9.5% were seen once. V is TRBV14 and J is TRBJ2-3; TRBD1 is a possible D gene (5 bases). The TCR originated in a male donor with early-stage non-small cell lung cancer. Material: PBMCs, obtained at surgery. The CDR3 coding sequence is TGTGCCAGCAGCGTGGGGCTCTTAATCACAGATACGCAGTATTTT. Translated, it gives CASSVGLLITDTQYF.